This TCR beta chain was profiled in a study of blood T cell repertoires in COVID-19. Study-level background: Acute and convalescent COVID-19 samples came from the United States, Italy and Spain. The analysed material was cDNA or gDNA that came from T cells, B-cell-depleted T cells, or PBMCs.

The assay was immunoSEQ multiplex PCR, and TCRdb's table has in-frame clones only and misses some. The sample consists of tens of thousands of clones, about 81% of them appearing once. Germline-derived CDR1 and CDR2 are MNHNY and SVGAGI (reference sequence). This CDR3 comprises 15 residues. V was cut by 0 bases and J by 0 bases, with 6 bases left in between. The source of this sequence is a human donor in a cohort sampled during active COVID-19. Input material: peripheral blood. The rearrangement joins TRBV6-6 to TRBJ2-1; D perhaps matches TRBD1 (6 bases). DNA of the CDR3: TGTGCCAGCAGTTACTCAGGGGGCTCCTACAATGAGCAGTTCTTC. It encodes CASSYSGGSYNEQFF.